The clone carrying this T cell receptor beta chain was counted a few times. Alongside a J-beta primer mix, a sample-barcoded 5' primer served in a second PCR lasting roughly 6 to 12 cycles. A single record per CDR3 protein comes from TCRdb applying MiXCR to the 5' RACE reads. The table lists 250,000 to 300,000 distinct CDR3 sequences, 25% to 30% of them singletons. This specimen comes from a study of blood T cells in healthy people across ages. The CDR3 sequence is 15 residues long. V shed 10 bases, J shed 2 bases, and the junction held 6 bases outside the gene matches. In germline, CDR1 is SGDLS, CDR2 YYNGEE.

Sequenced: blood. The chain employs TRBV9 and TRBJ2-3; 14 bases fit TRBD2. The sequence was obtained from a woman in her 70s in good health. In DNA, the CDR3 is TGTGCCTCCGGGACTAGCGGGAGACTCACAGATACGCAGTATTTT. Translating gives CASGTSGRLTDTQYF. Full variable domain (remainder filled in from reference TRBV9 and TRBJ2-3): DSGVTQTPKHLITATGQRVTLRCSPRSGDLSVYWYQQSLDQGLQFLIQYYNGEERAKGNILERFSAQQFPDLHSELNLSSLELGDSALYFCASGTSGRLTDTQYFGPGTRLTVL.